This entry lists 27 T cell receptor beta chains sequenced from one sample in a study of beta chain features in type 1 diabetes. Study-wide findings and caveats: The study found moderately but significantly shorter TCRB CDR3s in all four CD4+ subsets of Type 1 diabetes patients.

The antigens of these receptors remain unknown. Expressed TCRB transcripts were sequenced because the isolated RNA had all been reverse transcribed beforehand. Only in-frame clones appear in the TCRdb table, and some are missing; sequencing was by immunoSEQ multiplex PCR. The repertoire consists of around 710,000 clones, with 9.5% to 15% occurring once and the leading ten covering about 0.11%. The sample consisted of naive CD4+ T cells from blood. Receptor source: a man aged 25-40 years with type 1 diabetes.

In its sample, this clone was seen a few times. The V call is TRBV15, the J call TRBJ2-3, with 7 bases matching TRBD2. The CDR3 extends over 13 amino acids. Unmatched junction bases numbered 6, after V lost 8 bases and J lost 4 bases. Germline assignment: CDR1 LNHNV and CDR2 YYDKDF (reference sequence). For the CDR3, the DNA is TGTGCCACCGGGACGGGGGGTCCAGATACGCAGTATTTT. This sequence encodes CATGTGGPDTQYF.

This clone has just a few counts. The chain employs TRBV29-1 and TRBJ2-1; TRBD2 is a possible D gene (5 bases). From germline, CDR1 is SQVTM and CDR2 ANQGSEA. V was trimmed by 0 bases and J by 8 bases, leaving 14 bases between them. There are 14 residues in the CDR3. CDR3 in amino acids: CSVEDQAPEDEQFF. The CDR3 DNA reads as TGCAGCGTTGAAGATCAGGCGCCGGAGGATGAGCAGTTCTTC.

V gene TRBV2 combines with J gene TRBJ1-5, with D possibly matching TRBD1 (5 bases). Germline CDR1 and CDR2: SNHLY and FYNNEI. V lost 6 bases and J lost 9, with 12 bases in between. This CDR3 region has 12 residues. This chain's CDR3 is CASSPGGGPQHF. CDR3 sequence (DNA): TGTGCCAGCAGCCCCGGCGGGGGGCCCCAGCATTTT.

This clone was seen a handful of times. The genes are TRBV7-9 and TRBJ1-1; D ambiguous. Deletions cut 8 bases from V and 0 bases from J, with 13 bases between. CDR3 length: 14 residues. Per germline, CDR1 SEHNR and CDR2 FQNEAQ (reference sequence). CDR3 nucleotide sequence: TGTGCCAGCGACCAGACACCTATGAACACTGAAGCTTTCTTT. It codes for CASDQTPMNTEAFF.

Only a few counts were recorded for this clone. V gene TRBV19 combines with J gene TRBJ2-7; D tentatively reads TRBD1 or TRBD2 (5 bases each). The germline V gene has CDR1 LNHDA and CDR2 SQIVND (reference sequence). Trimming removed 2 bases from V and 7 bases from J, with 12 bases in between. The CDR3 sequence is 13 residues long. The CDR3: CASSITGTGEQYF. The CDR3 coding sequence is TGTGCCAGTAGTATAACCGGGACCGGGGAGCAGTACTTC. Complete variable domain (other parts from reference TRBV19 and TRBJ2-7): DGGITQSPKYLFRKEGQNVTLSCEQNLNHDAMYWYRQDPGQGLRLIYYSQIVNDFQKGDIAEGYSVSREKKESFPLTVTSAQKNPTAFYLCASSITGTGEQYFGPGTRLTVT.

This rearrangement joins TRBV9 to TRBJ1-1, with TRBD1 matching over 8 bases. This CDR3 contains 15 residues. Germline V gene lookup returns CDR1 SGDLS and CDR2 YYNGEE. After removal of 3 bases from V and 1 base from J, the junction contained 5 bases not matched to a gene. In nucleotides, the CDR3 is TGTGCCAGCAGCGACACCGGGACAGGGAACACTGAAGCTTTCTTT. This encodes CASSDTGTGNTEAFF.

V is TRBV4-2 and J is TRBJ1-2, with D possibly TRBD1 on 6 matching bases. The CDR3 extends over 15 amino acids. V lost 1 base, J lost 5 bases, and 14 bases lay in between. Per the germline V gene, CDR1 is LGHNA and CDR2 is YNFKEQ. The CDR3 reads CASSQGRRGLYGYTF. The CDR3 coding sequence is TGTGCCAGCAGCCAAGGGCGCAGGGGCCTTTATGGCTACACCTTC.

This chain connects TRBV7-2 to TRBJ2-1; TRBD1 is a possible D gene (5 bases). Between the trimmed V and J ends, which lost 1 base and 6 bases, there was a span of 7 bases. Germline CDR1 reads SGHTA; CDR2 reads FQGNSA. This CDR3 has 13 amino acids. The CDR3 region has the DNA TGTGCCAGCAGCTTAGAGACAGTCAATGAGCAGTTCTTC. It yields the protein CASSLETVNEQFF.

In DNA, the CDR3 is TGTGCCAGCAGTTTAGGCCGGGTGACTGAAGCTTTCTTT. Amino acid sequence: CASSLGRVTEAFF. The genes are TRBV27 and TRBJ1-1; the D is unclear. The germline gives CDR1 MNHEY, CDR2 SMNVEV (reference sequence). CDR3 size: 13 residues. Deletions cut 2 bases from V and 5 bases from J, with 9 bases between.

This sequence joins TRBV29-1 and TRBJ1-1, with TRBD1 as a possible D gene (5 bases). This CDR3 region has 12 residues. The ends were cut back, 4 bases at V and 7 bases at J, with 13 bases in the middle. CDR1 is SQVTM and CDR2 is ANQGSEA in the germline V gene. The DNA of the CDR3 is TGCAGCGTTGTTGATGGGGGGAGTGAAGCTTTCTTT. As protein: CSVVDGGSEAFF.

This clone occurred a few times. The chain combines TRBV4-2 with TRBJ2-3; 8 bases align to TRBD2. The V and J ends lost 4 bases and 3 bases, in that order; junction bases with no gene match: 9. Looked up from germline, CDR1 is LGHNA and CDR2 is YNFKEQ. The CDR3 loop spans 16 amino acids. This CDR3 is CASSPSLAGRTDTQYF. CDR3 bases: TGTGCCAGCAGCCCCTCCTTAGCGGGGAGGACAGATACGCAGTATTTT.

In its sample, this clone was seen a few times. V gene TRBV7-2 combines with J gene TRBJ2-7; D possibly corresponds to TRBD2 (6 bases). This CDR3 has 13 residues. Germline CDR1 is SGHTA and CDR2 is FQGNSA. Trimming pared 5 bases from V and 6 bases from J, leaving 14 bases between. This chain's CDR3 is CASSLGEVSEQYF. In DNA, the CDR3 is TGTGCCAGCAGCCTAGGGGAGGTGAGCGAGCAGTACTTC.

The gene calls are TRBV19 and TRBJ1-5, with TRBD1 matching over 9 bases. CDR1 and CDR2 (germline): LNHDA, SQIVND (reference sequence). The CDR3 runs 14 residues. With 5 bases clipped from V and 8 bases from J, the junction kept 7 bases outside the gene matches. The CDR3 nucleotides read TGTGCCAGTAGTTTGGGACAGGGACTAGAGCCCCAGCATTTT. Protein product: CASSLGQGLEPQHF.

The V call is TRBV18, the J call TRBJ1-3, with a possible D match to TRBD1 (6 bases). Between the trimmed V and J ends, which lost 6 bases and 3 bases, there was a span of 18 bases. The CDR3 contains 16 residues. CDR1 is KGHSH, CDR2 LQKENI, per germline. CDR3: CASSQEEQGGGNTIYF. The CDR3, as DNA: TGTGCCAGCTCCCAGGAGGAACAGGGAGGTGGAAACACCATATATTTT.

The V gene is TRBV6-5, the J gene TRBJ2-7; 8 positions agree with TRBD1. The CDR3 length is 15 residues. Germline CDR1 MNHEY, CDR2 SVGAGI. The V and J ends lost 2 bases and 2 bases, in that order; junction bases with no gene match: 5. In nucleotides, the CDR3 is TGTGCCAGCAGTTACGCGGGACAGGACCCCTACGAGCAGTACTTC. Translation: CASSYAGQDPYEQYF.

This clone has just a few counts. The chain couples TRBV6-1 to TRBJ1-3; perhaps TRBD1 as D (6 bases). This CDR3 is built from 16 residues. Germline V gene data show CDR1 as MNHNS and CDR2 as SASEGT. Trimming stripped 0 bases from V and 2 bases from J, with 11 bases between. CDR3 in amino acids: CASSEADSRTGNTIYF. The CDR3 DNA is TGTGCCAGCAGTGAAGCGGACAGTCGGACTGGAAACACCATATATTTT.

There are a few counts of this clone. The chain couples TRBV7-9 to TRBJ2-7; D may be TRBD1 (6 bases). Trimming removed 4 bases at V and 1 base at J, with 20 bases between. This CDR3 comprises 17 residues. Germline CDR1 is SEHNR and CDR2 is FQNEAQ (reference sequence). CDR3 sequence reads: CASSSPTRDTNSYEQYF. The DNA for the CDR3 is TGTGCCAGCAGCTCCCCCACCCGGGACACGAATTCCTACGAGCAGTACTTC.

As to this clone: The same CDR3 arises from other DNA sequences in this sample as well. The chain joins TRBV5-1 to TRBJ2-5; 12 nucleotides agree with TRBD2. V shed 4 bases and J 4 bases; nucleotides not matched to a gene: 2. The CDR3 totals 14 residues. CDR1 is SGHRS, CDR2 YFSETQ, per germline. The CDR3 DNA follows: TGCGCCAGCAGCCAGGGACTAGCGGGAGAGACCCAGTACTTC. This sequence encodes CASSQGLAGETQYF. The full variable domain, completed using reference TRBV5-1 and TRBJ2-5, is KAGVTQTPRYLIKTRGQQVTLSCSPISGHRSVSWYQQTPGQGLQFLFEYFSETQRNKGNFPGRFSGRQFSNSRSEMNVSTLELGDSALYLCASSQGLAGETQYFGPGTRLLVL.

CDR3 residues: CASSFGTGVDTQYF. CDR3 nucleotide sequence: TGCGCCAGCAGCTTCGGGACAGGGGTAGATACGCAGTATTTT. The rearrangement uses TRBV5-1 and TRBJ2-3; 10 nucleotides agree with TRBD1. Per the germline V gene, CDR1 is SGHRS and CDR2 is YFSETQ. This CDR3 region has 14 residues. After removal of 2 bases from V and 5 bases from J, the junction contained 2 bases not matched to a gene.

This clone occurred a few times. The V gene is TRBV5-1, the J gene TRBJ1-5, with D tentatively TRBD1 (5 bases). The germline CDR1 and CDR2 sequences are SGHRS and YFSETQ. V was shortened by 4 bases and J by 0 bases, with 11 bases between the two germline ends. The CDR3 totals 15 residues. The CDR3 is CASSAGGYSNQPQHF. The CDR3 nucleotides are TGCGCCAGCAGCGCCGGGGGTTATAGCAATCAGCCCCAGCATTTT. The full variable domain, with the rest looked up from reference TRBV5-1 and TRBJ1-5, is KAGVTQTPRYLIKTRGQQVTLSCSPISGHRSVSWYQQTPGQGLQFLFEYFSETQRNKGNFPGRFSGRQFSNSRSEMNVSTLELGDSALYLCASSAGGYSNQPQHFGDGTRLSIL.

The chain uses TRBV11-3 and TRBJ2-7; D is possibly TRBD1 or TRBD2 (5 bases each). This CDR3 spans 14 amino acids. V was shortened by 4 bases and J by 6 bases, with 16 bases between the two germline ends. Germline CDR1 reads SGHNT; CDR2 reads YENEEA. The CDR3 sequence is CASSSTGTPLEQYF. CDR3 sequence (DNA): TGTGCCAGCAGCTCGACCGGGACCCCTCTCGAGCAGTACTTC.

V and J are TRBV29-1 and TRBJ1-2, with 10 positions matching TRBD1. Trimming cost V 8 bases and J 4 bases; bases outside gene matches: 13. The germline V gene encodes CDR1 SQVTM and CDR2 ANQGSEA. This CDR3 is 15 amino acids long. The CDR3 DNA reads TGCAGCTCCTATGGGGACAGGGGTTCGGTCTATGGCTACACCTTC. The encoded protein is CSSYGDRGSVYGYTF. Looking up the rest from reference TRBV29-1 and TRBJ1-2 gives the full variable domain: SAVISQKPSRDICQRGTSLTIQCQVDSQVTMMFWYRQQPGQSLTLIATANQGSEATYESGFVIDKFPISRPNLTFSTLTVSNMSPEDSSIYLCSSYGDRGSVYGYTFGSGTRLTVV.

This clone was seen only a few times. This rearrangement joins TRBV19 to TRBJ2-4, with D uncertain. The CDR3 totals 12 residues. The V end lost 5 bases, the J end lost 2 bases, and 4 bases lay between the germline ends. Germline V gene data show CDR1 as LNHDA and CDR2 as SQIVND (reference sequence). CDR3 DNA: TGTGCCAGTAGTGCCCCCAAAAACATTCAGTACTTC. Protein product: CASSAPKNIQYF.

The sample holds one count of this clone. The CDR3 sequence is CASSPPERSSTDTQYF. The CDR3 nucleotides read TGTGCCAGCAGCCCCCCCGAGCGGTCTAGCACAGATACGCAGTATTTT. This chain joins TRBV7-9 and TRBJ2-3; D is perhaps TRBD2 (5 bases). V was clipped by 5 bases and J by 0 bases, with 15 bases between them. CDR3 length equals 16 residues. The V gene's germline CDR1 is SEHNR and CDR2 FQNEAQ (reference sequence).

V gene TRBV5-4 combines with J gene TRBJ2-7; D is undetermined. Deletions cut 2 bases from V and 5 bases from J, with 14 bases between. This CDR3 contains 14 residues. Germline CDR1 and CDR2: SGHNT and YYREEE (reference sequence). In nucleotides, the CDR3 is TGTGCCAGCAGCTTCCAGCCAACCCCCAACGAGCAGTACTTC. Translation gives CASSFQPTPNEQYF.

This clone turned up a few times. The chain recombines TRBV25-1 with TRBJ1-2, with 8 nucleotides matching TRBD1. Germline V gives CDR1 MGHDK, CDR2 SYGVNS. The CDR3 runs to 14 residues. The J segment lost 2 bases and the V segment lost 2 bases, leaving 1 base of the junction unmatched. The CDR3 protein is CASSETGGNYGYTF. In nucleotides, the CDR3 is TGTGCCAGCAGTGAAACAGGGGGAAACTATGGCTACACCTTC.

The chain carries TRBV4-3 and TRBJ1-3, with D perhaps TRBD1 (6 bases). CDR3 size: 15 residues. The germline CDR1 and CDR2 sequences are LGHNA and YSLEER. The V end lost 2 bases, the J end lost 4 bases, and 12 bases lay between the germline ends. DNA of the CDR3: TGCGCCAGCAGCCAACAGTCAGGGGACGGAAACACCATATATTTT. It encodes CASSQQSGDGNTIYF.